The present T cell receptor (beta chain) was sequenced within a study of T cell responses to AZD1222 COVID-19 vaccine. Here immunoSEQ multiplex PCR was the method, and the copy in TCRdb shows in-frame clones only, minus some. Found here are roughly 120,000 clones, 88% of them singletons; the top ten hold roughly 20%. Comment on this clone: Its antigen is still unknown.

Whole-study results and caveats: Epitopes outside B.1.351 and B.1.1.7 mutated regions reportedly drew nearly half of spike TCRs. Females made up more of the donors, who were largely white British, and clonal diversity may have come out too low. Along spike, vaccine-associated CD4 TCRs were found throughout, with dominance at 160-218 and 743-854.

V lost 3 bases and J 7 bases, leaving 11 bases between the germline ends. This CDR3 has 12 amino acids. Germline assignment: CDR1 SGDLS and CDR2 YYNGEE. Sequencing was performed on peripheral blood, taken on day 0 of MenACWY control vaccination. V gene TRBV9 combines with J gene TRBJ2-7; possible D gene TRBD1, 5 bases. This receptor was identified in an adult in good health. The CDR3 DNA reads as TGTGCCAGCAGCGCGGTCGACAGTGAGCAGTACTTC. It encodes CASSAVDSEQYF.